The TCR beta chain described here comes from a study of blood T cell repertoires in COVID-19. Study at large: Samples representing acute and convalescent COVID-19 were sourced from the United States, Italy and Spain. PBMCs, B-cell-depleted T cells, or T cells provided the cDNA or gDNA that made up the material.

The CDR3 is 13 amino acids. V was shortened by 3 bases and J by 3 bases, with 9 bases between the two germline ends. The germline V gene encodes CDR1 LNHDA and CDR2 SQIVND (reference sequence). In the original analysis: Reference gene primer amplification yielded estimated nucleated cell counts. Method: immunoSEQ multiplex PCR; TCRdb's copy keeps in-frame clones and lacks some. V, J and clone size were drawn from that table, and D and trimming were deduced from the DNA. The table has fewer than 150,000 clones, around nine tenths seen once. The chain links TRBV19 to TRBJ2-7, with D possibly matching TRBD2 (6 bases). The clonotype originates from a woman in her forties or fifties with active or convalescent COVID-19. Sequencing was performed on peripheral blood. The CDR3 reads CASSMGLNYEQYF. CDR3 bases: TGTGCCAGTAGTATGGGACTTAACTACGAGCAGTACTTC.